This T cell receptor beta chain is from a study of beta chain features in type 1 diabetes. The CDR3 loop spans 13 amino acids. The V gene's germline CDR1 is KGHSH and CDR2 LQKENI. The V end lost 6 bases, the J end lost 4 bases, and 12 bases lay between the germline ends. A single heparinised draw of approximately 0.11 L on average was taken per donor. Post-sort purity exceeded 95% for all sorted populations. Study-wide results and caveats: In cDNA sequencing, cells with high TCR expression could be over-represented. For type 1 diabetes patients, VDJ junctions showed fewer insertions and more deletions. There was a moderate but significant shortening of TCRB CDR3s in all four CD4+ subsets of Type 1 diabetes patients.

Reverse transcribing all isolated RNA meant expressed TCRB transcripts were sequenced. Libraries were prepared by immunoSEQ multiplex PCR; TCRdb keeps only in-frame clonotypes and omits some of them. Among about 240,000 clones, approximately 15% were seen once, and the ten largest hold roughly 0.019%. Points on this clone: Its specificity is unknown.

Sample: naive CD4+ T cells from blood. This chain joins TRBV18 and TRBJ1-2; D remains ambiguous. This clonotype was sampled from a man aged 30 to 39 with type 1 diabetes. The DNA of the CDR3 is TGTGCCAGCTCCCTAGAGGAGAGCTATGGCTACACCTTC. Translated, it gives CASSLEESYGYTF. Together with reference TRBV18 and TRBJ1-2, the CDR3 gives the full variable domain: NAGVMQNPRHLVRRRGQEARLRCSPMKGHSHVYWYRQLPEEGLKFMVYLQKENIIDESGMPKERFSAEFPKEGPSILRIQQVVRGDSAAYFCASSLEESYGYTFGSGTRLTVV.